This T cell receptor (beta chain) is from a study of blood T cell repertoires in COVID-19. Study as a whole: PBMCs, B-cell-depleted T cells, or T cells provided the cDNA or gDNA that made up the material.

Germline trimming cut 2 bases from V and 0 bases from J; bases unmatched to any gene: 2. The CDR3 is 15 amino acids. Per germline, CDR1 WSHSY and CDR2 SAAADI. Methods used by the authors: Using reference gene primer amplification, nucleated cell counts were estimated. Repertoires were generated with immunoSEQ multiplex PCR, while TCRdb's copy carries only in-frame clones and drops some. V and J calls and clone size follow that table, whereas D and trimming were derived from the DNA. The sample records 120,000 or so clones, 69% being singletons. The specimen was peripheral blood. The source is a woman aged 70-85 years with acute or convalescent COVID-19. The chain employs TRBV10-2 and TRBJ1-1; 8 bases align to TRBD1. The CDR3 nucleotides read TGCGCCAGCAGTGAGAGACAGGGGATGAACACTGAAGCTTTCTTT. Protein sequence: CASSERQGMNTEAFF.